The next 17 T cell receptor beta chains were all read from a single sample in a study of persistence of HIV-infected CD4 T cells. This nonspecific control used anti-CD3/anti-CD28 bead stimulation of CD4+ T cells. Sorting selected CD4+ T cells upregulating both CD40 ligand and CD69. Their cognate antigens are unknown. This was the immunoSEQ version 4 assay in survey mode. Some clones are missing from TCRdb's copy, which holds only in-frame ones; the method was immunoSEQ multiplex PCR. This sample has approximately 45,000 clones, with just under 90% found just once. Specimen: CD4+ T cells sorted from PBMCs after roughly 19-hour stimulation, collected from a patient who received antiretroviral therapy. The receptors were sampled from an adult woman with HIV who was CMV-seropositive.

Only one count was recorded for this clone. V is TRBV3-1 (or the pseudogene TRBV3-2) and J is TRBJ2-1, with D perhaps matching TRBD1 or TRBD2 (5 bases each). Per the germline V gene, CDR1 is LGHDT and CDR2 is YNNKEL (reference sequence). Trimming took off 4 bases at V and 6 bases at J, with 16 bases between the two ends. This CDR3 is 15 amino acids long. This CDR3 is CASSRWRGETNEQFF. In DNA form, the CDR3 reads TGTGCCAGCAGCCGGTGGCGAGGGGAAACCAATGAGCAGTTCTTC.

The chain recombines TRBV4-3 with TRBJ1-4; no definite D call. V was trimmed by 0 bases and J by 5 bases, leaving 22 bases between them. The CDR3 is 19 amino acids. Germline CDR1 reads LGHNA; CDR2 reads YSLEER. DNA for the CDR3: TGCGCCAGCAGCCAAGATGGGGAAATCAACAGCTCGAGAAATGAAAAACTGTTTTTT. Amino acid sequence: CASSQDGEINSSRNEKLFF.

The chain joins TRBV7-3 to TRBJ2-3; D is unresolved. The CDR3 is 15 amino acids. The germline V and J ends were trimmed by 4 bases and 2 bases, with 13 bases remaining between them. Germline CDR1 and CDR2: SGHTA and FQGTGA. The CDR3 protein is CASSSDGLNTDTQYF. The CDR3 DNA follows: TGTGCCAGCAGCTCCGACGGCCTAAACACAGATACGCAGTATTTT.

The rearrangement joins TRBV19 to TRBJ2-3, with 8 positions matching TRBD2. This CDR3 has 16 amino acids. Trimming at V came to 10 bases and at J to 0 bases, leaving 12 bases not matched to a gene. Germline assignment: CDR1 LNHDA and CDR2 SQIVND (reference sequence). CDR3 residues: CATGPSGPTSTDTQYF. The DNA of the CDR3 is TGTGCCACGGGGCCTAGCGGGCCAACTAGCACAGATACGCAGTATTTT.

This clone has just one count. The chain recombines TRBV11-1 with TRBJ1-2, with TRBD1 matching over 9 bases. CDR1 and CDR2 from the germline V gene are SGHAT and FQDESV (reference sequence). CDR3 length equals 15 residues. V lost 5 bases and J lost 1; bases outside the gene matches: 5. CDR3 bases: TGTGCCAGCAGCCCCACAGGGGGCAGTAACTATGGCTACACCTTC. This translates into CASSPTGGSNYGYTF.

The rearrangement uses TRBV9 and TRBJ1-3, with D possibly being TRBD1 (5 bases). The CDR3 length is 15 residues. Germline assignment: CDR1 SGDLS and CDR2 YYNGEE. Deletions cut 0 bases from V and 4 bases from J, with 11 bases between. The DNA for the CDR3 is TGTGCCAGCAGCGTAGGTGGGGGTACAGGAAACACCATATATTTT. This codes for CASSVGGGTGNTIYF.

This chain uses TRBV18 with TRBJ1-1, with 8 bases lining up with TRBD1. The CDR3 spans 14 residues. Germline CDR1 is KGHSH and CDR2 is LQKENI. Unmatched junction bases numbered 2, after V lost 4 bases and J lost 1 base. The CDR3, as DNA: TGTGCCAGCTCACTGGGACAGGCGAACACTGAAGCTTTCTTT. It codes for CASSLGQANTEAFF. Drawing the rest from reference TRBV18 and TRBJ1-1, the complete variable domain is NAGVMQNPRHLVRRRGQEARLRCSPMKGHSHVYWYRQLPEEGLKFMVYLQKENIIDESGMPKERFSAEFPKEGPSILRIQQVVRGDSAAYFCASSLGQANTEAFFGQGTRLTVV.

V and J are TRBV5-1 and TRBJ2-1, with 7 bases identical to TRBD2. This CDR3 is 16 amino acids long. V gave up 1 base and J gave up 8 bases; unmatched junction bases: 12. Germline V gene data show CDR1 as SGHRS and CDR2 as YFSETQ. The CDR3 here is CASSLRSTSQTDEQFF. For the CDR3, the DNA is TGCGCCAGCAGCTTGCGGTCGACTAGCCAGACGGATGAGCAGTTCTTC.

The CDR3 loop is CASSREPGQVRSGANVLTF. CDR3 DNA sequence: TGTGCCAGCAGCCGTGAACCCGGACAGGTCCGCTCTGGGGCCAACGTCCTGACTTTC. The J gene is TRBJ2-6, the V gene TRBV5-4; 7 bases map to TRBD1. Germline V gene sequence: CDR1 SGHNT, CDR2 YYREEE (reference sequence). Trimming took 4 bases from V and 0 from J; bases not matched to a gene: 13. The CDR3 runs to 19 residues.

The rearrangement joins TRBV7-6 to TRBJ1-1, with TRBD1 matching 7 bases. CDR1 is SGHVS and CDR2 is FNYEAQ in the germline V gene. The CDR3 contains 14 residues. Losses at the gene ends were 3 bases for V and 4 bases for J; bases not matched to a gene: 5. The CDR3 region is CASSLPGQSTEAFF. In nucleotides, the CDR3 is TGTGCCAGCAGCTTGCCGGGACAGAGCACTGAAGCTTTCTTT.

This chain's CDR3 is CASSFPSRNTGELFF. In nucleotides, the CDR3 is TGTGCCAGCAGCTTCCCTTCGCGGAACACCGGGGAGCTGTTTTTT. The chain joins TRBV5-4 to TRBJ2-2; D uncertain. V was cut by 2 bases and J by 1 base, with 9 bases left in between. Germline-derived CDR1 and CDR2 are SGHNT and YYREEE (reference sequence). The CDR3 loop spans 15 amino acids.

The V call is TRBV7-3, the J call TRBJ2-5; D perhaps matches TRBD2 (7 bases). V lost 3 bases and J 5 bases, leaving 13 bases between the germline ends. Germline CDR1 reads SGHTA; CDR2 reads FQGTGA. This CDR3 spans 14 amino acids. Here the CDR3 DNA reads TGTGCCAGCAGCTTGGGGGGGCCCCGGGAGACCCAGTACTTC. Its protein is CASSLGGPRETQYF.

CDR3 region: CASSSWTGRDIQYF. The CDR3 DNA follows: TGTGCCAGCAGCTCATGGACAGGGAGGGACATTCAGTACTTC. This chain connects TRBV7-2 to TRBJ2-4; maybe TRBD1 (8 bases). CDR3 length: 14 amino acids. Trimming shortened V by 4 bases and J by 8 bases, and 15 bases separated the two germline ends. Germline-derived CDR1 and CDR2 are SGHTA and FQGNSA.

The rearrangement joins TRBV10-3 to TRBJ2-4, with a possible D match to TRBD2 (6 bases). The V gene lost 2 bases and the J gene lost 7 bases, with 15 bases spanning the gap. The CDR3 contains 15 residues. Looked up from germline, CDR1 is ENHRY and CDR2 is SYGVKD. The CDR3 coding sequence is TGTGCCATCAGTGAGGGTGGTGGGAGCGGGAACATTCAGTACTTC. Translating gives CAISEGGGSGNIQYF.

The chain recombines TRBV7-3 with TRBJ1-1, with D possibly matching TRBD1 (6 bases). The CDR3 has 14 residues. The germline gives CDR1 SGHTA, CDR2 FQGTGA. V gave up 2 bases and J gave up 2 bases, with 9 bases separating them. In DNA, the CDR3 is TGTGCCAGCAGCTTACAGGGGCCTAACACTGAAGCTTTCTTT. As protein: CASSLQGPNTEAFF.

V usage is TRBV5-1 and J usage is TRBJ1-1; D is ambiguous. This CDR3 is built from 13 residues. Germline loops: CDR1 SGHRS, CDR2 YFSETQ. V shed 0 bases and J shed 4 bases, with 7 bases lying between them. CDR3 sequence reads: CASSLEGSTEAFF. The CDR3 DNA reads TGCGCCAGCAGCTTGGAAGGTAGCACTGAAGCTTTCTTT. The variable domain in full, with the rest retrieved from reference TRBV5-1 and TRBJ1-1, is KAGVTQTPRYLIKTRGQQVTLSCSPISGHRSVSWYQQTPGQGLQFLFEYFSETQRNKGNFPGRFSGRQFSNSRSEMNVSTLELGDSALYLCASSLEGSTEAFFGQGTRLTVV.

This clone appeared once. The rearrangement uses TRBV5-1 and TRBJ2-6, with 11 bases identical to TRBD1. The CDR3 is made up of 16 amino acids. Germline V gives CDR1 SGHRS, CDR2 YFSETQ. Trimming at V came to 4 bases and at J to 11 bases, leaving 11 bases not matched to a gene. The CDR3 sequence: CASSPTDRDRGDVLTF. The CDR3 DNA reads as TGCGCCAGCAGCCCTACCGACCGGGACAGGGGGGACGTCCTGACTTTC.